This TCR beta chain was found in a study of blood T cell repertoires in COVID-19. This clone was seen a single time. This CDR3 is built from 15 residues. Germline lookup yields CDR1 SEHNR and CDR2 FQNEAQ (reference sequence). J gave up 7 bases and V 5 bases, and 13 bases lay outside the gene matches. As handled by the study authors: Cell counts per sample came from amplifying reference gene primers. Sequencing used immunoSEQ multiplex PCR; TCRdb keeps in-frame clones, though not all of them. Clone size and V and J calls were adopted from that table, with D and trimming inferred from the DNA. The sample consists of about 150,000 clones, about 88% of them appearing once.

Sequencing was done on a sample of peripheral blood. V usage is TRBV7-9 and J usage is TRBJ1-2; 7 bases are shared with TRBD1. The receptor's source is a human donor with COVID-19, enrolled during active disease. The donor label of this sample is uncertain. In DNA form, the CDR3 reads TGTGCCAGCAGCCTAAAAGGTGACAGGGCCGGTGGCTACACCTTC. It specifies CASSLKGDRAGGYTF.